This T cell receptor beta chain was observed in a study of blood T cell repertoires in COVID-19. Repertoires were generated with immunoSEQ multiplex PCR, while TCRdb's copy carries only in-frame clones and drops some. The sample lists 350,000 to 450,000 clones, 88% occurring once. Clinical history as reported by participants underpinned cohort assignment. It was within 2 weeks before study entry that exposed participants met a COVID-19 case. The ends were cut back, 1 base at V and 1 base at J, with 10 bases in the middle. This CDR3 contains 15 residues. The germline gives CDR1 MDHEN, CDR2 SYDVKM. Sequenced input: PBMCs or T cells enriched from blood (not recorded which). The chain links TRBV28 to TRBJ1-1; maybe TRBD1 (6 bases). The source is a woman under 30 who had been exposed to COVID-19. CDR3: CASSLLGGENTEAFF. The CDR3 DNA sequence: TGTGCCAGCAGTTTATTAGGGGGGGAGAACACTGAAGCTTTCTTT.